The TCR beta chain described here comes from a study of long-term antiretroviral therapy in people with HIV. Study results and limitations: Repertoire dominance by clones expanded before ART was seen at all time points. Samples were collected from the mid-2000s to the late 2010s under possibly less effective ART regimens. On ART adherence, viral resistance or therapy changes, no data were available.

Running of the v3.0 immunoSEQ assay took place at survey level. Assay: immunoSEQ multiplex PCR; the TCRdb copy retains only in-frame clones and omits some. Of about 22,000 clones listed, about four fifths are singletons. The germline V gene has CDR1 SGHDN and CDR2 FVKESK. CDR3 length: 15 residues. The junction had 6 bases not matched to a gene; V was cut back by 0 bases and J by 8 bases. In the case of this clone: Its specificity is unknown.

The sample in question was unsorted PBMCs, obtained 0.5 years before starting antiretroviral therapy. The source of this sequence is a middle-aged man with HIV. The rearrangement links TRBV14 to TRBJ1-2, with 10 bases lining up with TRBD1. The CDR3 protein is CASSQEVDRGRGYTF. In DNA, the CDR3 is TGTGCCAGCAGCCAAGAAGTTGACAGGGGGCGCGGCTACACCTTC. Full variable domain (remainder filled in from reference TRBV14 and TRBJ1-2): EAGVTQFPSHSVIEKGQTVTLRCDPISGHDNLYWYRRVMGKEIKFLLHFVKESKQDESGMPNNRFLAERTGGTYSTLKVQPAELEDSGVYFCASSQEVDRGRGYTFGSGTRLTVV.